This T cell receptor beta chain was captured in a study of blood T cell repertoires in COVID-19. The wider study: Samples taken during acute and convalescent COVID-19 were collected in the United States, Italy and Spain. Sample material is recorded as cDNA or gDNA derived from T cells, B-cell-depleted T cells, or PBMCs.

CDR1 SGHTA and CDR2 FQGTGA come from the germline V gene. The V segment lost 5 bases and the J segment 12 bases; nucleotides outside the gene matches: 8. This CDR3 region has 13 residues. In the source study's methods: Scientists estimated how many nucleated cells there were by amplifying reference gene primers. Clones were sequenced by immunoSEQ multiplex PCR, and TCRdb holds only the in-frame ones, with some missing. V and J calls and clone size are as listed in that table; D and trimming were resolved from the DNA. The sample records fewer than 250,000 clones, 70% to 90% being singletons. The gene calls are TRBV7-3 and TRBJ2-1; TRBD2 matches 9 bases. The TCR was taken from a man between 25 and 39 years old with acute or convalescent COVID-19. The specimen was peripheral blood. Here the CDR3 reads CASSPEGGRVQFF. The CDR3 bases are TGTGCCAGCAGCCCTGAGGGCGGGAGGGTGCAGTTCTTC.